The rows below give T cell receptor beta chains drawn from one sample of a study of cytomegalovirus exposure and HLA in healthy donors. Clones were sequenced by immunoSEQ multiplex PCR, and TCRdb holds only the in-frame ones, with some missing. The profile shows around 200,000 clones, roughly 80% of them singletons. Source material: PBMCs. The source of these receptors is a female donor in good health and CMV-seronegative. The CDR3 runs from the conserved cysteine through the conserved F or W. D genes are given only for firm matches. Clone sizes are given selectively: once, few, many, or a class where the clone is expanded.

V gene: TRBV29-1; J gene: TRBJ1-2; clone size: NA; D gene: TRBD1; CDR3 protein: CSVEGQRDGYTF; CDR3 DNA: TGCAGCGTTGAGGGACAGAGGGATGGCTACACCTTC
V gene: TRBV5-6; J gene: TRBJ2-5; clone size: NA; D gene: TRBD1; CDR3 protein: CASSLKTLTGKKTQYF; CDR3 DNA: TGTGCCAGCAGCTTAAAAACCCTGACAGGGAAAAAGACCCAGTACTTC
V gene: TRBV19; J gene: TRBJ2-7; clone size: NA; D gene: NA; CDR3 protein: CASSTSRQGGGYEQYF; CDR3 DNA: TGTGCCAGTAGTACCTCACGGCAGGGCGGTGGGTACGAGCAGTACTTC
V gene: TRBV30; J gene: TRBJ2-1; clone size: NA; D gene: TRBD1; CDR3 protein: CARSGQGYNEQFF; CDR3 DNA: TGTGCCCGCTCGGGACAGGGCTACAATGAGCAGTTCTTC
V gene: TRBV27; J gene: TRBJ1-5; clone size: NA; D gene: NA; CDR3 protein: CASSGGPSGRDQPQHF; CDR3 DNA: TGTGCCAGCAGTGGGGGCCCCTCAGGACGGGATCAGCCCCAGCATTTT
V gene: TRBV19; J gene: TRBJ1-2; clone size: NA; D gene: NA; CDR3 protein: CASSTGDNYGYTF; CDR3 DNA: TGTGCCAGTAGTACGGGGGATAACTATGGCTACACCTTC
V gene: TRBV5-1; J gene: TRBJ1-2; clone size: NA; D gene: NA; CDR3 protein: CASSLAMEVYGYTF; CDR3 DNA: TGCGCCAGCAGCTTGGCCATGGAGGTCTATGGCTACACCTTC
V gene: TRBV7-9; J gene: TRBJ1-4; clone size: few; D gene: TRBD1; CDR3 protein: CASTRQGTRLDEKLFF; CDR3 DNA: TGTGCCAGCACCCGACAGGGAACCCGTCTGGATGAAAAACTGTTTTTT
V gene: TRBV6-5; J gene: TRBJ2-1; clone size: few; D gene: NA; CDR3 protein: CASRAGTNYNEQFF; CDR3 DNA: TGTGCCAGCAGAGCTGGGACAAATTACAATGAGCAGTTCTTC
V gene: TRBV29-1; J gene: TRBJ2-7; clone size: NA; D gene: NA; CDR3 protein: CSAGSPYEQYF; CDR3 DNA: TGCAGCGCGGGTTCCCCCTACGAGCAGTACTTC
V gene: TRBV27; J gene: TRBJ2-1; clone size: once; D gene: TRBD2; CDR3 protein: CASNPSGRGGEQFF; CDR3 DNA: TGTGCCAGCAACCCTAGCGGGAGAGGCGGCGAGCAGTTCTTC
V gene: TRBV7-3; J gene: TRBJ2-7; clone size: once; D gene: NA; CDR3 protein: CASSFSSPGLYEQYF; CDR3 DNA: TGTGCCAGCAGCTTTAGCAGCCCCGGGTTATACGAGCAGTACTTC
V gene: TRBV6-6; J gene: TRBJ2-5; clone size: NA; D gene: TRBD2; CDR3 protein: CASSYSGGGETQYF; CDR3 DNA: TGTGCCAGCAGTTACTCGGGGGGAGGGGAGACCCAGTACTTC
V gene: TRBV19; J gene: TRBJ2-3; clone size: NA; D gene: NA; CDR3 protein: CASSISAGDTDTQYF; CDR3 DNA: TGTGCCAGTAGTATCTCGGCAGGGGACACAGATACGCAGTATTTT
V gene: TRBV9; J gene: TRBJ2-1; clone size: NA; D gene: TRBD2; CDR3 protein: CASSVVGGSSYNEQFF; CDR3 DNA: TGTGCCAGCAGCGTAGTCGGGGGGAGCTCCTACAATGAGCAGTTCTTC
V gene: TRBV5-1; J gene: TRBJ2-1; clone size: NA; D gene: TRBD2; CDR3 protein: CASTLAGSNEQFF; CDR3 DNA: TGCGCCAGCACGCTAGCGGGATCCAATGAGCAGTTCTTC